What follows are 19 T cell receptor beta chains derived from one specimen sequenced in a study of blood T cell repertoires in COVID-19. The data were produced by immunoSEQ multiplex PCR, yet TCRdb's version contains in-frame clones alone and is incomplete. The table includes a few hundred thousand clones, 86% detected once. The sequenced material came from peripheral blood. The source of these receptors is a man in his sixties with acute or convalescent COVID-19.

This chain uses TRBV5-5 with TRBJ2-1; TRBD2 matches at 13 bases. CDR3 size: 16 residues. Germline CDR1 is SGHKS and CDR2 is YYEKEE (reference sequence). The J segment lost 7 bases and the V segment lost 2 bases, leaving 6 bases of the junction unmatched. The CDR3 is CASSFQLAGGWNEQFF. The CDR3 DNA reads TGTGCCAGCAGCTTCCAACTAGCGGGAGGGTGGAATGAGCAGTTCTTC.

The chain combines TRBV4-1 with TRBJ2-2; weak D call: TRBD1 (6 bases). V lost 4 bases to trimming and J lost 4 bases, with 25 bases between them. The V gene's germline CDR1 is MGHRA and CDR2 YSYEKL. The CDR3 runs 19 residues. CDR3 amino acids: CASSLTNEGLGGPTGELFF. CDR3 sequence (DNA): TGCGCCAGCAGCCTAACCAATGAGGGGTTAGGGGGTCCCACCGGGGAGCTGTTTTTT.

The chain combines TRBV15 with TRBJ1-5; D uncertain. This CDR3 comprises 15 residues. The V gene lost 3 bases and the J gene lost 0 bases, with 9 bases spanning the gap. Germline CDR1 and CDR2: LNHNV and YYDKDF (reference sequence). This CDR3 is CATSSGAVSNQPQHF. In DNA, the CDR3 is TGTGCCACCAGCAGCGGTGCGGTTAGCAATCAGCCCCAGCATTTT.

V is TRBV13 and J is TRBJ1-1; the D is unclear. The V gene lost 5 bases and the J gene lost 1 base, with 20 bases spanning the gap. This CDR3 is built from 17 residues. Germline V gene lookup returns CDR1 PRHDT and CDR2 FYEKMQ (reference sequence). The CDR3 DNA reads TGTGCCAGCAGCGCGCTAACGCGAGGATATGGGAACACTGAAGCTTTCTTT. Its translation is CASSALTRGYGNTEAFF. The full variable domain, with the rest looked up from reference TRBV13 and TRBJ1-1, is AAGVIQSPRHLIKEKRETATLKCYPIPRHDTVYWYQQGPGQDPQFLISFYEKMQSDKGSIPDRFSAQQFSDYHSELNMSSLELGDSALYFCASSALTRGYGNTEAFFGQGTRLTVV.

The chain combines TRBV7-9 with TRBJ2-5, with D unresolved. The V and J ends lost 1 base and 5 bases respectively, with 5 bases between them. The CDR3 loop spans 12 amino acids. Germline CDR1 reads SEHNR; CDR2 reads FQNEAQ (reference sequence). The CDR3 DNA is TGTGCCAGCAGCTTAGTATCGGAGACCCAGTACTTC. It translates to CASSLVSETQYF.

The table lists this clone with a count of one. The chain joins TRBV3-1 (or the pseudogene TRBV3-2) to TRBJ1-5; no definite D call. This CDR3 spans 15 amino acids. Germline V gene sequence: CDR1 LGHDT, CDR2 YNNKEL (reference sequence). The V end was cut by 1 base, the J end by 2 bases, with 9 bases between. The CDR3 is CASSQGVGGNQPQHF. The CDR3 region has the DNA TGTGCCAGCAGCCAAGGGGTGGGCGGCAATCAGCCCCAGCATTTT.

Only one count was recorded for this clone. The chain recombines TRBV7-9 with TRBJ2-7; D remains unclear. Looked up from germline, CDR1 is SEHNR and CDR2 is FQNEAQ (reference sequence). V was pared by 2 bases and J by 1 base, with 6 bases between. The CDR3 spans 13 residues. This CDR3 is CASSLFQSYEQYF. The CDR3 nucleotides are TGTGCCAGCAGCTTATTCCAGTCCTACGAGCAGTACTTC.

This clone was detected once. The chain is built from TRBV5-1 and TRBJ2-7; 10 nucleotides agree with TRBD2. Per germline, CDR1 SGHRS and CDR2 YFSETQ. The length of the CDR3 is 16 residues. V dropped 0 bases and J dropped 6; count of bases not matched to a gene: 9. For the CDR3, the DNA is TGCGCCAGCAGCTTGGAAACGGGACTAGCGTCTGCCGAGCAGTACTTC. Protein: CASSLETGLASAEQYF.

V gene TRBV28 combines with J gene TRBJ1-6; weak D call: TRBD1 (5 bases). The CDR3 loop spans 16 amino acids. V was clipped by 4 bases and J by 8 bases, with 18 bases between them. The V gene's germline CDR1 is MDHEN and CDR2 SYDVKM. The CDR3 sequence: CASSSGTAREDSPLHF. In DNA, the CDR3 is TGTGCCAGCAGTTCCGGGACTGCAAGAGAAGATTCACCCCTCCACTTT.

The gene calls are TRBV19 and TRBJ1-1; weak D call: TRBD1 (6 bases). Between the trimmed V and J ends, which lost 3 bases and 4 bases, there was a span of 12 bases. Germline V CDR1 and CDR2: LNHDA, SQIVND (reference sequence). The CDR3 sequence is 14 residues long. This chain's CDR3 is CASSIAGAATEAFF. The CDR3 coding sequence is TGTGCCAGTAGTATCGCAGGGGCGGCCACTGAAGCTTTCTTT. The whole variable domain, filled in from reference TRBV19 and TRBJ1-1, reads DGGITQSPKYLFRKEGQNVTLSCEQNLNHDAMYWYRQDPGQGLRLIYYSQIVNDFQKGDIAEGYSVSREKKESFPLTVTSAQKNPTAFYLCASSIAGAATEAFFGQGTRLTVV.

The chain couples TRBV4-1 to TRBJ2-7; a possible D gene is TRBD2 (5 bases). The V end was cut by 0 bases, the J end by 1 base, with 7 bases between. The CDR3 spans 14 residues. CDR1 MGHRA and CDR2 YSYEKL come from the germline V gene. The CDR3 coding sequence is TGCGCCAGCAGCCAAGATCGGGATTCCTACGAGCAGTACTTC. Its protein is CASSQDRDSYEQYF.

The V and J genes are TRBV7-2 and TRBJ1-1, with a weak D call TRBD1 (5 bases). CDR3 length: 14 residues. Trimming removed 3 bases at V and 3 bases at J, with 11 bases between. The V gene's germline CDR1 is SGHTA and CDR2 FQGNSA. The CDR3, as DNA: TGTGCCAGCAGCTTCCAGGGAGGGGACACTGAAGCTTTCTTT. The encoded protein is CASSFQGGDTEAFF.

The rearrangement uses TRBV19 and TRBJ2-2; 8 bases map to TRBD1. Germline assignment: CDR1 LNHDA and CDR2 SQIVND (reference sequence). Germline trimming cut 9 bases from V and 2 bases from J; bases unmatched to any gene: 11. The CDR3 is 16 residues long. The DNA for the CDR3 is TGTGCCAGGAACAGCCCAGGGGGCCATAACACCGGGGAGCTGTTTTTT. It specifies CARNSPGGHNTGELFF.

This chain connects TRBV19 to TRBJ1-5; no reliable D call. V shed 6 bases and J shed 2 bases, with 17 bases lying between them. The CDR3 length is 16 residues. Germline CDR1 LNHDA, CDR2 SQIVND (reference sequence). Written as DNA, the CDR3 is TGTGCCAGTAGCTCCTTTGAAGAGGAGGGCAATCAGCCCCAGCATTTT. It is translated as CASSSFEEEGNQPQHF.

V gene TRBV29-1 combines with J gene TRBJ2-7; 11 positions agree with TRBD1. This CDR3 comprises 13 residues. Germline CDR1 reads SQVTM; CDR2 reads ANQGSEA. V lost 5 bases and J lost 5; bases outside the gene matches: 5. CDR3 loop: CSVSGTGGHEQYF. The CDR3 bases are TGCAGCGTTTCCGGGACAGGGGGGCACGAGCAGTACTTC.

To note about this clone: Compared with germline, one end of the junction differs, possibly owing to a read error. The genes are TRBV7-9 and TRBJ1-4; 8 nucleotides align to TRBD1. The CDR3 contains 17 residues. Germline V gene sequence: CDR1 SEHNR, CDR2 FQNEAQ (reference sequence). CDR3 in amino acids: CASSVANQGAHGEKLFF. For the CDR3, the DNA is TGTGCCAGCAGCGTAGCGAACCAGGGGGCGCATGGTGAAAAACTGTTTTTT. The complete variable domain, with remaining parts taken from reference TRBV7-9 and TRBJ1-4, reads DTGVSQNPRHKITKRGQNVTFRCDPISEHNRLYWYRQTLGQGPEFLTYFQNEAQLEKSRLLSDRFSAERPKGSFSTLEIQRTEQGDSAMYLCASSVANQGAHGEKLFFGSGTQLSVL.

The rearrangement uses TRBV6-5 and TRBJ2-7; D perhaps matches TRBD1 (5 bases). The CDR3 sequence is 15 residues long. CDR1 and CDR2 (germline): MNHEY, SVGAGI. V lost 5 bases to trimming and J lost 6 bases, with 20 bases between them. CDR3 protein: CASSPLTDGRGEQYF. CDR3 coding DNA: TGTGCCAGCAGTCCGCTGACGGACGGTAGGGGCGAGCAGTACTTC.

This clone was seen a single time. The CDR3 reads CASSQVRQDTYNEQFF. In DNA, the CDR3 is TGTGCCAGCAGCCAAGTTAGGCAGGATACCTACAATGAGCAGTTCTTC. The J gene is TRBJ2-1, the V gene TRBV4-2; D not certain. The CDR3 extends over 16 amino acids. Looked up from germline, CDR1 is LGHNA and CDR2 is YNFKEQ. V lost 1 base and J 2 bases, leaving 12 bases between the germline ends.

V and J are TRBV5-1 and TRBJ1-2, with D perhaps matching TRBD1 (6 bases). Per the germline V gene, CDR1 is SGHRS and CDR2 is YFSETQ. Trimming pared 0 bases from V and 4 bases from J, leaving 19 bases between. The CDR3 has 17 amino acids. Written as DNA, the CDR3 is TGCGCCAGCAGCTTGGGTAGAGACAGGCGGTCTCCCTATGGCTACACCTTC. This sequence encodes CASSLGRDRRSPYGYTF.